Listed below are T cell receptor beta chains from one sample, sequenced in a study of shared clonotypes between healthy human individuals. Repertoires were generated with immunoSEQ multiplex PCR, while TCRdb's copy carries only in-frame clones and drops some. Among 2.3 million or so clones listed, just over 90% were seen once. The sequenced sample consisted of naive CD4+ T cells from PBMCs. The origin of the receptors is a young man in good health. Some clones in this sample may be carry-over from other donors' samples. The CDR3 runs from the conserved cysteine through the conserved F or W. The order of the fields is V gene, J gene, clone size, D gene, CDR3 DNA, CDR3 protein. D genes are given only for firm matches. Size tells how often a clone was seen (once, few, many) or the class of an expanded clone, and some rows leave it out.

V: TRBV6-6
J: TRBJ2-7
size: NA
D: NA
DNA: TGTGCCAGCATAGGGGTTAGAGGGGACGAGCAGTACTTC
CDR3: CASIGVRGDEQYF

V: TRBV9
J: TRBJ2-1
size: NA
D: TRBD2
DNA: TGTGCCAGCAGCGTAGGAGGGGGGTTAACTAGCGGGAGCGACAATGAGCAGTTCTTC
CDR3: CASSVGGGLTSGSDNEQFF

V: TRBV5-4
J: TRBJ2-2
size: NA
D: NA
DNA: TGTGCCAGCAGCTTGATGCCCAACACCGGGGAGCTGTTTTTT
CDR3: CASSLMPNTGELFF

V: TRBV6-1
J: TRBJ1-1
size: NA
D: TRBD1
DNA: TGTGCCAGCAGTGGTGGAGGGGGCTACACTGAAGCTTTCTTT
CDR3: CASSGGGGYTEAFF

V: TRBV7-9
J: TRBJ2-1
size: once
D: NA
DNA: TGTGCCAGCAGCTTCGGAGGGACTTCCAAGAAGGAGTTCTTC
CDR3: CASSFGGTSKKEFF

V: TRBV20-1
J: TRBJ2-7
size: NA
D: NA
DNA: TGCAGTCCGGGATCCTACGAGCAGTACTTC
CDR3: CSPGSYEQYF

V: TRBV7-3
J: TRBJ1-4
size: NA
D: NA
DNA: TGTGCCAGCAGCTTATTGGAGGGTGAAAAACTGTTTTTT
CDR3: CASSLLEGEKLFF

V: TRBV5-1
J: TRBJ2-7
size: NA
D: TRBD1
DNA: TGCGCCAGCAGCTCCGGGACAGGCTTCTACGAGCAGTACTTC
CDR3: CASSSGTGFYEQYF

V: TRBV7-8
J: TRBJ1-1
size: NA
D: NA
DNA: TGTGCCAGCAGCCCAAGGTGGGCCGAGGTTAGCACTGAAGCTTTCTTT
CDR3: CASSPRWAEVSTEAFF

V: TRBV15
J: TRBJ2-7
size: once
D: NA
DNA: TGTGCCACCAGCAGAGTCGGCAACGAGCAGTACTTC
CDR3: CATSRVGNEQYF

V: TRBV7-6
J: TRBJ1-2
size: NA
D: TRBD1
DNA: TGTGCCAGCAGCTTAGTAAGGGCAGGGGGCGCTTTCTCCACCTTC
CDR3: CASSLVRAGGAFSTF

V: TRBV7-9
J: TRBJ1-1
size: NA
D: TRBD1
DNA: TGTGCCAGCAGCTTATCGGGACAGGGGGACACTGAAGCTTTCTTT
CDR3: CASSLSGQGDTEAFF

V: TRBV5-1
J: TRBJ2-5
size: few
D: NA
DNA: TGCGCCAGCAGCATTCAAGAGACCCAGTACTTC
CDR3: CASSIQETQYF

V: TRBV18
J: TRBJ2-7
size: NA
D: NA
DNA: TGTGCCAGCTCACCCAAGGCAGGGATGGGCTCCTACGAGCAGTACTTC
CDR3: CASSPKAGMGSYEQYF

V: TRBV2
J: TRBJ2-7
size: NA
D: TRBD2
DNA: TGTGCCAGCAGTGAAGCGCGCAGCGGGAGAACCTACGAGCAGTACTTC
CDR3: CASSEARSGRTYEQYF

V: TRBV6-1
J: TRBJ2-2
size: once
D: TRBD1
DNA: TGTGCCAGCAGTGAACAGGGACAGGGGGCGAACACCGGGGAGCTGTTTTTT
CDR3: CASSEQGQGANTGELFF

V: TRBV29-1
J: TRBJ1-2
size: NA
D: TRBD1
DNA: TGCAGCGTTCGCGGACAGGGAGACTATGGCTACACCTTC
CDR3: CSVRGQGDYGYTF